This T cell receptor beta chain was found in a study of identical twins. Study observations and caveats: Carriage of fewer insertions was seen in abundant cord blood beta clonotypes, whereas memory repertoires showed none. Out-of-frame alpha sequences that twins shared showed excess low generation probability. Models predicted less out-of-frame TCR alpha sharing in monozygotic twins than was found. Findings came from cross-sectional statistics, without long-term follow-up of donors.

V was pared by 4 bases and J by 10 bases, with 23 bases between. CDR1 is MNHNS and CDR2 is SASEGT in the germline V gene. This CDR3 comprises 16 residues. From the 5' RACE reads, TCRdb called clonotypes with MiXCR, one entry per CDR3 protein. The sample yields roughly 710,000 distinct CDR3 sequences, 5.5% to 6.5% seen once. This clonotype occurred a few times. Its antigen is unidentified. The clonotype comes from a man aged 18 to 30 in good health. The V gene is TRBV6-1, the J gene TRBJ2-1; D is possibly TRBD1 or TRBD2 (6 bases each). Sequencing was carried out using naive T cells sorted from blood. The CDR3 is CASSGHEGGPTWEQFF. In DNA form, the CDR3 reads TGTGCCAGCAGTGGCCACGAGGGGGGCCCTACATGGGAGCAGTTCTTC.